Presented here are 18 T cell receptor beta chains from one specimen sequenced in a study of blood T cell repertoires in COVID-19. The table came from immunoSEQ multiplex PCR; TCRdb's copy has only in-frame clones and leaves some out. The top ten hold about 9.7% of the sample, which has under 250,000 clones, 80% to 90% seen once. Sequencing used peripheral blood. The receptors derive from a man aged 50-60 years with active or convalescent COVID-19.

CDR3 nucleotide sequence: TGTGCCAGCAGCTTAAACAAGGGGCAAGAGACCCAGTACTTC. As protein: CASSLNKGQETQYF. J is TRBJ2-5 and V is TRBV7-2; a possible D gene is TRBD1 (5 bases). The V end was cut by 2 bases, the J end by 2 bases, with 9 bases between. The CDR3 covers 14 residues. The germline V gene encodes CDR1 SGHTA and CDR2 FQGNSA.

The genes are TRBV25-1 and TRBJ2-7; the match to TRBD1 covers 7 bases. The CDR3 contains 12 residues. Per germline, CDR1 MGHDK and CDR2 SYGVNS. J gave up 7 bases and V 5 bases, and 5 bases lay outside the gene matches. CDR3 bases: TGTGCCAGCAGTCGAGCACAGGGGGAGCAGTACTTC. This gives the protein CASSRAQGEQYF.

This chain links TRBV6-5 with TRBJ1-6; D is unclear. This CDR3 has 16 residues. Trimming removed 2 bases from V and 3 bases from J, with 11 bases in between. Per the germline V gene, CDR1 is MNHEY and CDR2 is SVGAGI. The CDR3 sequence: CASSYRGNFYNSPLHF. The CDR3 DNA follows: TGTGCCAGCAGTTACCGGGGAAATTTCTATAATTCACCCCTCCACTTT.

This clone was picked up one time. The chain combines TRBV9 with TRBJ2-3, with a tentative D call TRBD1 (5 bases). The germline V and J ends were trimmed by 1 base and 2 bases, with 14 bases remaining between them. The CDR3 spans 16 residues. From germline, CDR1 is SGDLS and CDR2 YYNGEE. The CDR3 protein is CASSVLLGGATDTQYF. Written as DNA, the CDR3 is TGTGCCAGCAGCGTATTGTTAGGTGGGGCCACAGATACGCAGTATTTT.

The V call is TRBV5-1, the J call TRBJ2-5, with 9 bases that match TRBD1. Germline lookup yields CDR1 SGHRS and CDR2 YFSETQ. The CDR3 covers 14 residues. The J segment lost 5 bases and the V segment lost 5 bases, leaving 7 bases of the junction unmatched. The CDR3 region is CASRSTGGAETQYF. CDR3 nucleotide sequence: TGCGCCAGCAGGTCTACAGGGGGCGCGGAGACCCAGTACTTC. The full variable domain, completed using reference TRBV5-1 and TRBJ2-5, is KAGVTQTPRYLIKTRGQQVTLSCSPISGHRSVSWYQQTPGQGLQFLFEYFSETQRNKGNFPGRFSGRQFSNSRSEMNVSTLELGDSALYLCASRSTGGAETQYFGPGTRLLVL.

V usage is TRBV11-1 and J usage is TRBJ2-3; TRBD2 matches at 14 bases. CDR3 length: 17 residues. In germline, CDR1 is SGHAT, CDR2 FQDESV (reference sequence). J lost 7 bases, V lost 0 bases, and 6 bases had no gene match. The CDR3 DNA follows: TGTGCCAGCAGCTTAGCCGGACTAGCGGGAGGATTGAATACGCAGTATTTT. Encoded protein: CASSLAGLAGGLNTQYF. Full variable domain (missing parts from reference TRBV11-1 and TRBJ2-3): EAEVAQSPRYKITEKSQAVAFWCDPISGHATLYWYRQILGQGPELLVQFQDESVVDDSQLPKDRFSAERLKGVDSTLKIQPAELGDSAMYLCASSLAGLAGGLNTQYFGPGTRLTVL.

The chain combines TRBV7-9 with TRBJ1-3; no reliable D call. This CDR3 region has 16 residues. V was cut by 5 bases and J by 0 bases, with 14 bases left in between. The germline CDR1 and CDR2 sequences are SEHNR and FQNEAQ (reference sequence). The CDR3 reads CASSRPGINSGNTIYF. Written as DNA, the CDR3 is TGTGCCAGCAGCCGTCCGGGAATCAACTCTGGAAACACCATATATTTT.

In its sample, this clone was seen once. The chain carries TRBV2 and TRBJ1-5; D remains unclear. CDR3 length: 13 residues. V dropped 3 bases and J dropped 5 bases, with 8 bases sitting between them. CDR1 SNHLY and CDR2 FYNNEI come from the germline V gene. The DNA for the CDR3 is TGTGCCAGCAGTGATGTCCTCCATCAGCCCCAGCATTTT. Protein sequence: CASSDVLHQPQHF. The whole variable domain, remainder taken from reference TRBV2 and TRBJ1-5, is EPEVTQTPSHQVTQMGQEVILRCVPISNHLYFYWYRQILGQKVEFLVSFYNNEISEKSEIFDDQFSVERPDGSNFTLKIRSTKLEDSAMYFCASSDVLHQPQHFGDGTRLSIL.

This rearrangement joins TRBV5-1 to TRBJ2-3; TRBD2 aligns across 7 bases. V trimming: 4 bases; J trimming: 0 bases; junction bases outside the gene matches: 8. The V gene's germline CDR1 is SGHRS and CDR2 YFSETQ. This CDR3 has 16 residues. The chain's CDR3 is CASSRRLAVSTDTQYF. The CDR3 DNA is TGCGCCAGCAGCCGGCGACTAGCAGTCAGCACAGATACGCAGTATTTT. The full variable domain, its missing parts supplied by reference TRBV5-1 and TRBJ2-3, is KAGVTQTPRYLIKTRGQQVTLSCSPISGHRSVSWYQQTPGQGLQFLFEYFSETQRNKGNFPGRFSGRQFSNSRSEMNVSTLELGDSALYLCASSRRLAVSTDTQYFGPGTRLTVL.

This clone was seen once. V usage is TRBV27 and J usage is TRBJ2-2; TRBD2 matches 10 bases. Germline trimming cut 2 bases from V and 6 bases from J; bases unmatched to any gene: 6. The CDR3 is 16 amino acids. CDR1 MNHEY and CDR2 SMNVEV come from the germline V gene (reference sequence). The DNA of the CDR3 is TGTGCCAGCAGTTTACAGCGGGGGGGCCTTTCCGGGGAGCTGTTTTTT. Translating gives CASSLQRGGLSGELFF.

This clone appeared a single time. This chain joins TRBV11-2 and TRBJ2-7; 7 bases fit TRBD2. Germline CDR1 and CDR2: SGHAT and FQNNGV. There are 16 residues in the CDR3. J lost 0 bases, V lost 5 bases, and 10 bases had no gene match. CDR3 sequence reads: CASSVLSGPISYEQYF. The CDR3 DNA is TGTGCCAGCAGCGTTCTTAGCGGGCCGATCTCCTACGAGCAGTACTTC. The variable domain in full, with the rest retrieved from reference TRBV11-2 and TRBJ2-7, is EAGVAQSPRYKIIEKRQSVAFWCNPISGHATLYWYQQILGQGPKLLIQFQNNGVVDDSQLPKDRFSAERLKGVDSTLKIQPAKLEDSAVYLCASSVLSGPISYEQYFGPGTRLTVT.

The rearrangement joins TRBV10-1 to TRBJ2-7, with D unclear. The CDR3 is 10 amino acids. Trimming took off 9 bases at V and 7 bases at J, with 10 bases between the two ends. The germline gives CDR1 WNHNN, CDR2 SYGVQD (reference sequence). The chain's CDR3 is CASFQVEQYV. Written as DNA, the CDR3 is TGCGCCAGTTTCCAGGTAGAGCAGTACGTC.

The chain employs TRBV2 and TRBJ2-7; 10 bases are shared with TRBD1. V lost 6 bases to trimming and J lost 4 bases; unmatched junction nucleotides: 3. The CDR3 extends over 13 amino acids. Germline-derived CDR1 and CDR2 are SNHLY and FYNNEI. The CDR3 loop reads CASRGQGRYEQYV. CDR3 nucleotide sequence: TGTGCCAGCAGGGGACAGGGGAGATACGAGCAGTACGTC.

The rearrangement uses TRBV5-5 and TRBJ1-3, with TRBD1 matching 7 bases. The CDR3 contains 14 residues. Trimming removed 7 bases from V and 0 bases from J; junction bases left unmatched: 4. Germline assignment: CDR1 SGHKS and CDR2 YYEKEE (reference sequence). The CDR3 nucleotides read TGTGCCAGCGGCAGGGGGGCCTCTGGAAACACCATATATTTT. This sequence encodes CASGRGASGNTIYF.

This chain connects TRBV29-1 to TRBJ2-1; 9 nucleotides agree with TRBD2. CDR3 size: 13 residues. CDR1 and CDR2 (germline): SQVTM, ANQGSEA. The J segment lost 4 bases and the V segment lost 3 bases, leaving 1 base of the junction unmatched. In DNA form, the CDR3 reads TGCAGCGTTGATCTAGCGGGATACAATGAGCAGTTCTTC. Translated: CSVDLAGYNEQFF.

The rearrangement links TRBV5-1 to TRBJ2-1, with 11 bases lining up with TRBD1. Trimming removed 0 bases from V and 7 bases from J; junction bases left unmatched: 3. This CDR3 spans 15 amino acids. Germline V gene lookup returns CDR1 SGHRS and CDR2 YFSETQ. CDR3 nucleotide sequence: TGCGCCAGCAGCTTGGGGACAGGGGGCTCGAATGAGCAGTTCTTC. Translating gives CASSLGTGGSNEQFF.

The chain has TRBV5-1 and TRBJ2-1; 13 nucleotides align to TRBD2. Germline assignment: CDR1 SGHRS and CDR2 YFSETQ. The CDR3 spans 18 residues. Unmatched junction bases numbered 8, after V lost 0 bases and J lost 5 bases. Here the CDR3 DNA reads TGCGCCAGCAGCTTGGGACTAGCGGGAGGACGAGTCAACAATGAGCAGTTCTTC. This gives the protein CASSLGLAGGRVNNEQFF.

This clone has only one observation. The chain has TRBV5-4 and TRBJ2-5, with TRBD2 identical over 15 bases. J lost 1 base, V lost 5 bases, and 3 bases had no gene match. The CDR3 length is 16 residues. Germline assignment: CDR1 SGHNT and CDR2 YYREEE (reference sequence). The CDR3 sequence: CASSGTSGGRQETQYF. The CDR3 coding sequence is TGTGCCAGCAGTGGGACTAGCGGGGGGCGCCAAGAGACCCAGTACTTC.